A selection of T cell receptor beta chains follows, all from one sample in a study of blood T cell repertoires in COVID-19. Produced via immunoSEQ multiplex PCR; TCRdb's table is partial and in-frame only. This table holds just over 65,000 clones, roughly 85% found once. Source material: peripheral blood. The receptors stem from a man aged 25-45 years with acute or convalescent COVID-19. Both conserved end residues are part of each CDR3. Each record gives: clone size, J gene, V gene, D gene, CDR3 protein, CDR3 DNA. The D gene is left open where the match is weak. Size is stated for part of the rows, as once, few or many counts, or as a class when the clone is expanded.

NA	TRBJ1-2	TRBV9	NA	CASSVSGGRYYGYTF	TGTGCCAGCAGCGTATCGGGGGGCAGATACTATGGCTACACCTTC
NA	TRBJ2-3	TRBV5-4	TRBD2	CASSFGSREGTDTQYF	TGTGCCAGCAGCTTCGGATCGCGGGAGGGCACAGATACGCAGTATTTT
NA	TRBJ2-3	TRBV24-1	NA	CATSDLLRQGTDTQYF	TGTGCCACCAGTGACTTACTCCGACAGGGCACAGATACGCAGTATTTT
NA	TRBJ2-1	TRBV5-1	TRBD2	CASHSGRGNNEQFF	TGCGCCAGCCATAGCGGGAGGGGAAACAATGAGCAGTTCTTC
NA	TRBJ2-1	TRBV19	TRBD2	CASKSTSGIYNEQFF	TGTGCCAGTAAATCGACTAGCGGGATCTACAATGAGCAGTTCTTC
NA	TRBJ1-6	TRBV4-1	TRBD1	CASSQTGTGSSPLHF	TGCGCCAGCAGCCAAACGGGGACAGGGAGCTCACCCCTCCACTTT
once	TRBJ2-1	TRBV28	TRBD1	CASFHLGQGGYNEQFF	TGTGCCAGCTTCCACCTGGGACAGGGGGGGTACAATGAGCAGTTCTTC
NA	TRBJ1-5	TRBV3-1/TRBV3-2	NA	CASSQGRDQPQHF	TGTGCCAGCAGCCAAGGAAGAGATCAGCCCCAGCATTTT
few	TRBJ1-5	TRBV19	NA	CASSIHRQSMNQPQHF	TGTGCCAGTAGTATTCATCGACAGTCTATGAATCAGCCCCAGCATTTT
NA	TRBJ2-7	TRBV5-1	NA	CASRSGPGNAYEQYF	TGCGCCAGCAGGTCCGGACCAGGGAATGCCTACGAGCAGTACTTC
NA	TRBJ1-5	TRBV5-1	NA	CASSSDGGTQHF	TGCGCCAGCAGTTCCGACGGGGGAACCCAGCATTTT
NA	TRBJ2-1	TRBV5-1	NA	CASSPRGGTGELAGTVEQFF	TGCGCCAGCAGCCCCAGAGGGGGGACAGGGGAACTAGCGGGGACGGTTGAGCAGTTCTTC
NA	TRBJ2-3	TRBV25-1	NA	CASSEAGSTDTQYF	TGTGCCAGCAGTGAAGCGGGGAGCACAGATACGCAGTATTTT
NA	TRBJ2-1	TRBV7-9	NA	CASSSAALEQFF	TGTGCCAGCAGCTCGGCGGCTCTTGAGCAGTTCTTC
NA	TRBJ2-7	TRBV15	NA	CATSRDWAEQYF	TGTGCCACCAGCAGAGATTGGGCCGAGCAGTACTTC
NA	TRBJ1-5	TRBV30	NA	CAWSGQENQPQHF	TGTGCCTGGAGTGGACAGGAAAATCAGCCCCAGCATTTT
few	TRBJ1-1	TRBV12-3/TRBV12-4	TRBD1	CASRTGQGQAFF	TGTGCCAGCAGAACGGGACAGGGACAAGCTTTCTTT
once	TRBJ2-7	TRBV19	TRBD2	CASKVGEGPYEQYF	TGTGCCAGTAAGGTTGGGGAGGGACCCTACGAGCAGTACTTC
NA	TRBJ2-2	TRBV13	NA	CASSSGMPGELFF	TGTGCCAGCAGCTCGGGGATGCCCGGGGAGCTGTTTTTT
NA	TRBJ2-1	TRBV4-2	NA	CASSQLVVDYNEQFF	TGTGCCAGCAGCCAATTAGTCGTCGACTACAATGAGCAGTTCTTC
NA	TRBJ2-5	TRBV6-2/TRBV6-3	NA	CASSYSRLTRGVYF	TGTGCCAGCAGTTACTCGAGACTGACGCGCGGGGTGTACTTC
NA	TRBJ2-7	TRBV28	NA	CASSPAYEQYF	TGTGCCAGCAGTCCTGCCTACGAGCAGTACTTC
NA	TRBJ1-5	TRBV2	NA	CASRRGSGRGQPQHF	TGTGCCAGCAGGAGGGGCTCAGGGAGGGGGCAGCCCCAGCATTTT
NA	TRBJ1-2	TRBV4-1	NA	CASSQTKQGVNYGYTF	TGCGCCAGCAGCCAGACTAAACAGGGAGTTAACTATGGCTACACCTTC
NA	TRBJ2-1	TRBV7-2	NA	CASSKGLAYNEQFF	TGTGCCAGCAGCAAGGGGCTCGCCTACAATGAGCAGTTCTTC
NA	TRBJ2-7	TRBV23-1	NA	CASSQPRDSDVEQYF	TGCGCCAGCAGCCAGCCCCGGGATTCAGATGTGGAGCAGTACTTC
NA	TRBJ1-2	TRBV19	NA	CASSFRGNGYGYTF	TGTGCCAGTAGTTTTAGGGGCAATGGCTATGGCTACACCTTC
NA	TRBJ2-3	TRBV9	NA	CASSVGLSDTQYF	TGTGCCAGCAGCGTGGGCTTATCGGATACGCAGTATTTT
NA	TRBJ2-2	TRBV30	NA	CAWSVATPGELFF	TGTGCCTGGAGTGTAGCGACCCCCGGGGAGCTGTTTTTT
NA	TRBJ2-3	TRBV20-1	NA	CSATSPDTQYF	TGCAGTGCTACAAGCCCAGATACGCAGTATTTT
NA	TRBJ2-2	TRBV6-2/TRBV6-3	TRBD2	CASSQAGENTGELFF	TGTGCCAGCAGTCAAGCGGGAGAGAACACCGGGGAGCTGTTTTTT
NA	TRBJ2-2	TRBV2	NA	CASSSGGGPGRELFF	TGTGCCAGCAGCAGTGGTGGCGGGCCCGGGAGGGAGCTGTTTTTT
NA	TRBJ2-7	TRBV27	TRBD2	CASSYSGRRHEQYF	TGTGCCAGCAGTTATAGCGGGAGACGCCACGAGCAGTACTTC
NA	TRBJ1-2	TRBV10-1	NA	CASSESMGADGYTF	TGCGCCAGCAGTGAGTCGATGGGAGCTGATGGCTACACCTTC
NA	TRBJ2-1	TRBV27	NA	CASSPPPGEVNEQFF	TGTGCCAGCAGTCCCCCGCCGGGAGAGGTGAATGAGCAGTTCTTC
NA	TRBJ1-2	TRBV5-6	NA	CASSLSLRERAYGYTF	TGTGCCAGCAGCTTGTCCTTGCGGGAAAGGGCTTATGGCTACACCTTC
few	TRBJ1-2	TRBV19	TRBD1	CASTDRGRFGYTF	TGTGCCAGTACAGACAGGGGGCGGTTTGGCTACACCTTC
once	TRBJ2-1	TRBV5-1	NA	CASSLGRTSPRIPFF	TGCGCCAGCAGCTTGGGGCGGACATCCCCGAGAATACCGTTCTTC
NA	TRBJ1-1	TRBV19	NA	CASSIQRNTEAFF	TGTGCCAGTAGTATCCAGCGGAACACTGAAGCTTTCTTT
NA	TRBJ2-7	TRBV11-2	NA	CASSHNDEQYF	TGTGCCAGCAGCCACAACGACGAGCAGTACTTC
NA	TRBJ1-2	TRBV5-4	NA	CASSLAGGERGYTF	TGTGCCAGCAGTCTAGCGGGTGGAGAGCGTGGCTACACCTTC